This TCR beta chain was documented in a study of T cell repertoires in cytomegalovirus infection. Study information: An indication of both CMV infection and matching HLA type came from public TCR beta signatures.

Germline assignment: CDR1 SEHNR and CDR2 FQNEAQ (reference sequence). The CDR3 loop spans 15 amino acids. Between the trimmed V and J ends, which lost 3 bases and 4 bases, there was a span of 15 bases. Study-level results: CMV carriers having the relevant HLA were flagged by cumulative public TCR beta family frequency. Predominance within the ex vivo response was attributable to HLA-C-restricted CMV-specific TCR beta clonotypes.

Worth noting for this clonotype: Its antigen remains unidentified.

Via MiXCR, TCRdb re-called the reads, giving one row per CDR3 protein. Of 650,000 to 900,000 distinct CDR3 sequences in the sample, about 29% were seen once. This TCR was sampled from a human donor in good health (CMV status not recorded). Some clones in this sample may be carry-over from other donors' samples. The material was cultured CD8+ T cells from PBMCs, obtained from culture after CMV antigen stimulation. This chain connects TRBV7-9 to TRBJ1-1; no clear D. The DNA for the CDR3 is TGTGCCAGCAGCTTCCTAGCCCAACAGAGCACTGAAGCTTTCTTT. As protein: CASSFLAQQSTEAFF.